The TCR beta chain described here comes from a study of CD8+ T cells in alopecia areata. A note on this clone: The antigen is undetermined.

The CDR3 is 16 amino acids. With 0 bases removed from V and 5 bases from J, the gap between germline ends came to 16 bases. Germline V gene lookup returns CDR1 LGHNA and CDR2 YSLEER. Extracted RNA was reverse transcribed into cDNA, the sequencing template. Data came from immunoSEQ multiplex PCR; TCRdb stores just in-frame clones and leaves some out. In the table there are 150,000 to 200,000 clones, 60% of which are singletons. Notes on the study in general: Numerous clones, expanded in lesions, remained in scalp and blood during tofacitinib. Higher clonality was seen in lesional scalp than in normal scalp, especially in alopecia totalis/universalis.

Noted treatment: oral pan-JAK inhibitor, 5-10 mg twice daily. Samples from alopecia areata patients were lesional scalp punch biopsies and peripheral blood. The sample consisted of CD4+ T cells sorted from blood, taken at week 24, from a patient treated with tofacitinib. The chain uses TRBV4-3 and TRBJ2-5; a possible D gene is TRBD2 (7 bases). The TCR comes from a human donor with alopecia areata. The CDR3: CASSQDNRGARETQYF. The CDR3 DNA reads TGCGCCAGCAGCCAAGATAACCGGGGGGCGCGGGAGACCCAGTACTTC.